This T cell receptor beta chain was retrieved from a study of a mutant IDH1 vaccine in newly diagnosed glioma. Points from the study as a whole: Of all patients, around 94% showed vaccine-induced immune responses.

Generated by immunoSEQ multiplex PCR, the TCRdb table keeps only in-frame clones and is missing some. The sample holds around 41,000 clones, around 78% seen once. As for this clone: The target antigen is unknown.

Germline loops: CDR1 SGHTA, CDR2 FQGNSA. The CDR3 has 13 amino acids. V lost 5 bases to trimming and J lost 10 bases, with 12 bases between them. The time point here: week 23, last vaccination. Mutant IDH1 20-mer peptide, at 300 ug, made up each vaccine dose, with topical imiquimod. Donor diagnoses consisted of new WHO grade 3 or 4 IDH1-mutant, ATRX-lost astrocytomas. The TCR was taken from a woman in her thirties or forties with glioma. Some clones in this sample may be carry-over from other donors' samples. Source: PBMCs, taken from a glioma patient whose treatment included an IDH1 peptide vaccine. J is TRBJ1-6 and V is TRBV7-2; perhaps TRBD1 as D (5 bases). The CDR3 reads CASSPSGGSPLHF. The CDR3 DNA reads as TGTGCCAGCAGCCCATCGGGGGGATCACCCCTCCACTTT.